A selection of T cell receptor beta chains follows, all from one sample in a study of patients and donors after allogeneic stem cell transplantation. TCRdb analysed the RT-PCR reads with MiXCR anew, one entry per CDR3 protein. The repertoire holds about a million distinct CDR3 sequences, with over 15% as singletons. Sequences were obtained from blood, either unsorted or a sorted T cell fraction (not recorded which). The receptors shown here come from a human donor who was either an allogeneic HSCT recipient or a stem cell or donor lymphocyte infusion donor (not recorded which). It is not recorded whose cells these are; they may come from a transplant donor. The CDR3 runs from the conserved cysteine through the conserved F or W. The D gene is left open where the match is weak. Not all rows give a size; the values are once, few, many and, for expanded clones, a class.

clone_size d_call j_call v_call cdr3_nt cdr3_aa
NA TRBD1 TRBJ1-3 TRBV29-1 TGCAGCGCGCTGACAGGGGGCTCTGGAAACACCATATATTTT CSALTGGSGNTIYF
many NA TRBJ2-5 TRBV5-1 TGCGCCAGCAGCTACCGTGGGACGAGGCAAGAGACCCAGTACTTC CASSYRGTRQETQYF
NA TRBD1 TRBJ2-3 TRBV7-3 TGTGCCAGCAGCTTGGGGACAGCCAGGGATACGCAGTATTTT CASSLGTARDTQYF
NA TRBD1 TRBJ2-1 TRBV27 TGTGCCTCCGCCCGGGACAGGGGCTACAATGAGCAGTTCTTC CASARDRGYNEQFF
NA TRBD2 TRBJ2-6 TRBV19 TGTGCCAGTAGCCCAAGGACTAGCGCGGTCTCTGGGGCCAACGTCCTGACTTTC CASSPRTSAVSGANVLTF
NA TRBD1 TRBJ1-2 TRBV6-1 TGTGCCAGCCACAACGGGACAGGCCACTATGGCTACACCTTC CASHNGTGHYGYTF
NA TRBD2 TRBJ2-1 TRBV5-1 TGCGCCAGCAGCTTGGCCCCGGGACTAGTAGGCAATGAGCAGTTCTTC CASSLAPGLVGNEQFF
few TRBD2 TRBJ2-5 TRBV5-1 TGCGCCAGCAGAGAGGGACTAGCGGACACGTACTTC CASREGLADTYF
NA NA TRBJ1-2 TRBV29-1 TGCAGCGTTGATTCAGGGAGGGACTATGGCTACACCTTC CSVDSGRDYGYTF
NA NA TRBJ1-5 TRBV20-1 TGCAGTTCCGTTTCCAATCAGCCCCAGCATTTT CSSVSNQPQHF
NA NA TRBJ2-7 TRBV3-1 TGTGCCAGCAGCCAAGATATATTGCCCTACGAGCAGTACTTC CASSQDILPYEQYF
few TRBD1 TRBJ2-2 TRBV15 TGTGCCACCAGCAGAGTGCGGAACAGGGGCGGGGAGCTGTTTTTT CATSRVRNRGGELFF
few TRBD2 TRBJ2-3 TRBV20-1 TGCAGCGCGACTAGCGGGAGGGTATTCTACACAGATACGCAGTATTTT CSATSGRVFYTDTQYF
few NA TRBJ1-5 TRBV20-1 TGCAGTGCTAGGTCGGGATCTGATCAGCCCCAGCATTTT CSARSGSDQPQHF
many NA TRBJ2-7 TRBV6-5 TGTGCCAGCAGTTTGGGTGTCTCGAAAACCTACGAGCAGTACTTC CASSLGVSKTYEQYF
NA TRBD2 TRBJ2-3 TRBV12-3/TRBV12-4 TGTGCCAGCAGCCCTAGCGGGAGGCCAGATACGCAGTATTTT CASSPSGRPDTQYF
few NA TRBJ1-1 TRBV29-1 TGCAGCCTACAGGGTCCCACTGAAGCTTTCTTT CSLQGPTEAFF
few TRBD1 TRBJ2-7 TRBV5-1 TGCGCCAGCAGCACTCGCCCCCGGGACAGGGCCTCCTACGAGCAGTACTTC CASSTRPRDRASYEQYF
NA NA TRBJ2-7 TRBV4-2 TGTGCCAGCAGCCAAGATTTAGGGGGCGAGCAGTACTTC CASSQDLGGEQYF
NA NA TRBJ1-5 TRBV12-3/TRBV12-4 TGTGCCAGCAGCCTGTACAACTGGGGAAGCAATCAGCCCCAGCATTTT CASSLYNWGSNQPQHF
NA NA TRBJ2-1 TRBV11-1 TGTGCCAGCAGCGTACGACAGGGGAGGGGCAATGAGCAGTTCTTC CASSVRQGRGNEQFF
NA NA TRBJ2-7 TRBV12-3/TRBV12-4 TGTGCCAGCACCCAGGGGCACTACGAGCAGTACTTC CASTQGHYEQYF
few TRBD2 TRBJ2-2 TRBV15 TGTGCCACCAGCGCCGGGACTAGCGGAGCCGGGGAGCTGTTTTTT CATSAGTSGAGELFF
NA TRBD1 TRBJ2-3 TRBV12-3/TRBV12-4 TGTGCCAGCAGTCGGGACAGGGCGGGCACAGATACGCAGTATTTT CASSRDRAGTDTQYF
many NA TRBJ1-1 TRBV15 TGTGCCACCAGCAGAGATTCAAACCGGGGTGAAGCTTTCTTT CATSRDSNRGEAFF
NA NA TRBJ2-7 TRBV6-1 TGTGCCAGCAGTGAATCCCAGGCAAGGTTTTACGAGCAGTACTTC CASSESQARFYEQYF
NA NA TRBJ2-2 TRBV6-1 TGTGCCAGCAACATGTACAGATCGAACACCGGGGAGCTGTTTTTT CASNMYRSNTGELFF
NA NA TRBJ1-3 TRBV29-1 TGCAGCGTTATTACCGGGCCTACGTACTCTGGAAACACCATATATTTT CSVITGPTYSGNTIYF
NA NA TRBJ2-3 TRBV20-1 TGCAGTGCTAGAGATCCGCAGGGGAAGTCAGATACGCAGTATTTT CSARDPQGKSDTQYF
NA NA TRBJ1-1 TRBV4-1 TGCGCCAGCAGCCATGAGGGGAGGACGGCGAACACTGAAGCTTTCTTT CASSHEGRTANTEAFF
NA NA TRBJ2-2 TRBV2 TGTGCCAGCACTATTGCCACCACCGGGGAGCTGTTTTTT CASTIATTGELFF